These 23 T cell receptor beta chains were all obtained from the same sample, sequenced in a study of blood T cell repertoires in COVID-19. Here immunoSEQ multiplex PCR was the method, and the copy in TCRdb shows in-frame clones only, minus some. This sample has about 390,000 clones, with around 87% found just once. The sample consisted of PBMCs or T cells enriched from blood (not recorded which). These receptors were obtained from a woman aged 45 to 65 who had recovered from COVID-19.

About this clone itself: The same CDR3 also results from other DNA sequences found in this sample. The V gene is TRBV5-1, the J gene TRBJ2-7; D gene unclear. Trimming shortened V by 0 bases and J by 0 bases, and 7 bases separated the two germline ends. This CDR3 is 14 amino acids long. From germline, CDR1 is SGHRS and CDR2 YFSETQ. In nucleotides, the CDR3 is TGCGCCAGCAGCTTGGCCGGCGGCTCCTACGAGCAGTACTTC. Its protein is CASSLAGGSYEQYF.

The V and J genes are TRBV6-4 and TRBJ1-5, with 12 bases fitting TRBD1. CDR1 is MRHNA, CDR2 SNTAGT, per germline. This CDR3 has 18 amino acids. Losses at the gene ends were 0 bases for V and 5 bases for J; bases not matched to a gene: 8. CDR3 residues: CASSDSRDRGRADQPQHF. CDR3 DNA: TGTGCCAGCAGTGACTCGCGGGACAGGGGGCGGGCTGATCAGCCCCAGCATTTT.

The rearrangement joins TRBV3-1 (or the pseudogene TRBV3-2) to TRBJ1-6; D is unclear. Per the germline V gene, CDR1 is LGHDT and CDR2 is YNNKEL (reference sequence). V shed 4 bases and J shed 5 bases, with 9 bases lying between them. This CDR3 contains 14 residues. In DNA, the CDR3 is TGTGCCAGCAGCCCTGAAGTAGATAATTCACCCCTCCACTTT. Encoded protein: CASSPEVDNSPLHF.

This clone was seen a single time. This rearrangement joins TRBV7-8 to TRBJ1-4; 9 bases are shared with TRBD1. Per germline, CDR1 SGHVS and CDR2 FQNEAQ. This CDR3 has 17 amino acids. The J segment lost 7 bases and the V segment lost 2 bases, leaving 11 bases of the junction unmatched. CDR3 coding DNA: TGTGCCAGCAGCTTACCCGACCACAGGGGGCGAAGTGAAAAACTGTTTTTT. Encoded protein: CASSLPDHRGRSEKLFF.

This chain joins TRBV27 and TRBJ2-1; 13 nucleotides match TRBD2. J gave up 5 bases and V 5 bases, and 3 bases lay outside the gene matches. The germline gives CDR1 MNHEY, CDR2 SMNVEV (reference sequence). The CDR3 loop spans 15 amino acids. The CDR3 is CASSRGLAGNNEQFF. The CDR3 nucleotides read TGTGCCAGCAGTCGGGGACTAGCGGGGAACAATGAGCAGTTCTTC.

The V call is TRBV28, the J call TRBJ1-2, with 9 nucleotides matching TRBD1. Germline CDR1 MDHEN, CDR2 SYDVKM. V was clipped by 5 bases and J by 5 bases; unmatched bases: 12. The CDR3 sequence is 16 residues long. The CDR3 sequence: CASSRWGQGMGYGYTF. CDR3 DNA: TGTGCCAGCAGTAGGTGGGGACAGGGTATGGGGTATGGCTACACCTTC.

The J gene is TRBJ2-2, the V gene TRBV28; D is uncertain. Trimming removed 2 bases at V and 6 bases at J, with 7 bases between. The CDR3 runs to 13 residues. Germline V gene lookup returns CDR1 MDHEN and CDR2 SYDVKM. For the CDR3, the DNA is TGTGCCAGCAGTTTACAGATTCCCGGGGAGCTGTTTTTT. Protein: CASSLQIPGELFF.

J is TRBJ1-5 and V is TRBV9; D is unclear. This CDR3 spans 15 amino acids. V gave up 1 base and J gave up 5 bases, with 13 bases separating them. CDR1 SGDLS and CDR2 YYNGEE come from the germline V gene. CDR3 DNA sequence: TGTGCCAGCAGCGTAACCCCCTCCGAGGATCAGCCCCAGCATTTT. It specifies CASSVTPSEDQPQHF.

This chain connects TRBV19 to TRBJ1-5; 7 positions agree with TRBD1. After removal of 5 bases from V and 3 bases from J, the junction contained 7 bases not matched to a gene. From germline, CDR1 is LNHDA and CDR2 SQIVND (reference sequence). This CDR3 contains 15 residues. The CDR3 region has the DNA TGTGCCAGTAGTCCCAGGGGGGCGAACAATCAGCCCCAGCATTTT. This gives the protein CASSPRGANNQPQHF.

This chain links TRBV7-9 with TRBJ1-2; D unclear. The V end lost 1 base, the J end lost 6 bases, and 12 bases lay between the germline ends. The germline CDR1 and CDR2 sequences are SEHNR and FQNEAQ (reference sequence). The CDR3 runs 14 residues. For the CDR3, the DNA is TGTGCCAGCAGCTTAGGAGTTGGCGGCGATGGCTACACCTTC. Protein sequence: CASSLGVGGDGYTF.

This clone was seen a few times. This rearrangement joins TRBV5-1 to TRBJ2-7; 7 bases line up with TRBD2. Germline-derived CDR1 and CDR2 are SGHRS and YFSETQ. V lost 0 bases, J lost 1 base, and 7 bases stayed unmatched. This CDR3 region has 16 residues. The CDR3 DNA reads TGCGCCAGCAGCTTGGGTTTGCTAGCGGATTCCTACGAGCAGTACTTC. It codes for CASSLGLLADSYEQYF.

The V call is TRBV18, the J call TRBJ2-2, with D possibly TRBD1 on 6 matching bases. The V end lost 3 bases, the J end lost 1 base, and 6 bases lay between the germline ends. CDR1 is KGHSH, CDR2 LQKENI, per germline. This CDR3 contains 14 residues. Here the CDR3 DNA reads TGTGCCAGCTCACCCAGGGGGAACACCGGGGAGCTGTTTTTT. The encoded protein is CASSPRGNTGELFF.

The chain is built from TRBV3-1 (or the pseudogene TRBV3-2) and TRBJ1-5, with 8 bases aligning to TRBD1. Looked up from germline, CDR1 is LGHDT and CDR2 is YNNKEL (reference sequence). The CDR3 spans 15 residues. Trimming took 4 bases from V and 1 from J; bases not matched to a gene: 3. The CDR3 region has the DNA TGTGCCAGCAGCCCAGGGGGCACGAGCAATCAGCCCCAGCATTTT. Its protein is CASSPGGTSNQPQHF.

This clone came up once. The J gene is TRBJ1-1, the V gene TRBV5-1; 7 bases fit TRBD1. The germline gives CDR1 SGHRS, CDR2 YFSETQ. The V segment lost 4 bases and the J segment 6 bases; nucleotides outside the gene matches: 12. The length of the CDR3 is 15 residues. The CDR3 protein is CASSPPAAGGAEAFF. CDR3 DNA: TGCGCCAGCAGCCCCCCGGCGGCAGGGGGAGCTGAAGCTTTCTTT.

CDR3 DNA sequence: TGTGCCAGCAGCTCACGGACGGGGACAGTGAGCTCCTATAATTCACCCCTCCACTTT. Translating gives CASSSRTGTVSSYNSPLHF. The chain has TRBV7-2 and TRBJ1-6; 7 bases are a match to TRBD1. The CDR3 is 19 amino acids. J was trimmed by 0 bases and V by 4 bases; bases with no gene match: 12. Germline V gene sequence: CDR1 SGHTA, CDR2 FQGNSA.

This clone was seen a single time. CDR3 sequence reads: CASSLTALEQFF. In nucleotides, the CDR3 is TGTGCCAGCAGCTTGACTGCCCTTGAGCAGTTCTTC. This chain links TRBV6-2 or TRBV6-3 with TRBJ2-1; no definite D call. The ends were cut back, 6 bases at V and 9 bases at J, with 12 bases in the middle. Germline V gene sequence: CDR1 MNHEY, CDR2 SVGEGT. The CDR3 covers 12 residues.

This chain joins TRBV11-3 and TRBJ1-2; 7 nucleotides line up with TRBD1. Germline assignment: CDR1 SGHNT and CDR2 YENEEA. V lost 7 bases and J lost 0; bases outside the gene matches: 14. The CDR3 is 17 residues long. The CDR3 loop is CASTLGTVSSSNYGYTF. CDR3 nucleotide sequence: TGTGCCAGCACCCTAGGGACAGTATCTTCCTCTAACTATGGCTACACCTTC.

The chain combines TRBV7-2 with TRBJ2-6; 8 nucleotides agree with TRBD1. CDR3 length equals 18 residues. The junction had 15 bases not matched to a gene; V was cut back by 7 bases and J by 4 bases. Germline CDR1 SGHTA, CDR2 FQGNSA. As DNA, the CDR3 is TGTGCCAGCACCGACCGACAGGGGAAGTGGTCGGGGGCCAACGTCCTGACTTTC. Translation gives CASTDRQGKWSGANVLTF.

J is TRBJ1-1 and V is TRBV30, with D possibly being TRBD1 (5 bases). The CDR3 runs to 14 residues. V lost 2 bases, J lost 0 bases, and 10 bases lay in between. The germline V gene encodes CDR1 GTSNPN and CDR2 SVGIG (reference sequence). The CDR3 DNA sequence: TGTGCCTGGAGTCCAGGGCACTTGAACACTGAAGCTTTCTTT. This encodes CAWSPGHLNTEAFF.

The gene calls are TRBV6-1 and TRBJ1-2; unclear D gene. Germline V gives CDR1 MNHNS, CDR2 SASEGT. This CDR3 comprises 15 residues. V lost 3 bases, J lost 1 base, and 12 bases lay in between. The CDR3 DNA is TGTGCCAGCAGTGACGGCTGGCGCGGTAACTATGGCTACACCTTC. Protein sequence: CASSDGWRGNYGYTF.

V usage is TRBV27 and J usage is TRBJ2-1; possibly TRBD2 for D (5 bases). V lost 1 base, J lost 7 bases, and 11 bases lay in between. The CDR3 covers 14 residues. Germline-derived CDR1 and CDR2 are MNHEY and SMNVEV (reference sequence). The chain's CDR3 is CASSLWLGVNEQFF. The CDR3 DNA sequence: TGTGCCAGCAGTTTATGGCTCGGGGTGAATGAGCAGTTCTTC.

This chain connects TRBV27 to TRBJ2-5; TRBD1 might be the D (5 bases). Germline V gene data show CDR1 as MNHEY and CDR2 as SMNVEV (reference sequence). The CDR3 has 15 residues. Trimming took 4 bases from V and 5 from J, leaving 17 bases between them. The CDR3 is CASSSTTANDETQYF. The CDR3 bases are TGTGCCAGCAGTTCCACGACAGCGAACGACGAGACCCAGTACTTC.

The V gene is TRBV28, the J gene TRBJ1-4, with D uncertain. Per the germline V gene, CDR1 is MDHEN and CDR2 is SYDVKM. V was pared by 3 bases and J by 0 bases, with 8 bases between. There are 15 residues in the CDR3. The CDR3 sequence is CASSLGGTTNEKLFF. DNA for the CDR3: TGTGCCAGCAGTTTGGGCGGGACAACTAATGAAAAACTGTTTTTT.